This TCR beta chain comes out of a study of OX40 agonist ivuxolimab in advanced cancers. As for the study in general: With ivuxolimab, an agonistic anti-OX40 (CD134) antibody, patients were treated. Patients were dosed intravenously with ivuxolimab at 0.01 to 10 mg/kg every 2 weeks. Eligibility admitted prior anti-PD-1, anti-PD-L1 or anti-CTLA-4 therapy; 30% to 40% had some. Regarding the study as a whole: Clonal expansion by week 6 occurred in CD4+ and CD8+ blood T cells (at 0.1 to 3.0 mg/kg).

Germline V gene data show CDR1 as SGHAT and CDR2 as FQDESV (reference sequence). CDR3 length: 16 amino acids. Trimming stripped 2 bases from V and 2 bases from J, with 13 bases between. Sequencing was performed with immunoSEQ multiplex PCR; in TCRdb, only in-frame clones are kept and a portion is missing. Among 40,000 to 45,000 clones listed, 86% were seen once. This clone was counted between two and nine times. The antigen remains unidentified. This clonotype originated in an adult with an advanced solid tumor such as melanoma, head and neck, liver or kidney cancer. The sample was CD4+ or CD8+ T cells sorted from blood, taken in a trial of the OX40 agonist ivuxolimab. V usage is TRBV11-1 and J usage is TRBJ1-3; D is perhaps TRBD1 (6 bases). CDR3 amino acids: CASSLSAWDTGNTIYF. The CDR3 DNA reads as TGTGCCAGCAGCTTAAGCGCTTGGGACACTGGAAACACCATATATTTT.